This TCR beta chain was captured by sequencing in a study of shared clonotypes between healthy human individuals. Study-wide results and caveats: Shared across a few donors were roughly 5.3% of the naive CD4 clonotypes.

Regarding this clone: Its antigen remains unknown.

Repertoires were generated with immunoSEQ multiplex PCR, while TCRdb's copy carries only in-frame clones and drops some. The data contain over 2 million clones, about 95% of them seen just once; the ten biggest clones take up 0.13%. V dropped 2 bases and J dropped 6 bases, with 7 bases sitting between them. This CDR3 spans 12 amino acids. Germline CDR1 and CDR2: GTSNPN and SVGIG (reference sequence). Sequencing input: naive CD4+ T cells sorted from blood. Subset defined: CD45RA+ positively selected. The TCR sequence derives from a man between 18 and 29 years old in good health. This chain links TRBV30 with TRBJ2-2; D is unresolved. The CDR3 loop reads CAWSKGAGELFF. Here the CDR3 DNA reads TGTGCCTGGAGTAAAGGAGCCGGGGAGCTGTTTTTT.